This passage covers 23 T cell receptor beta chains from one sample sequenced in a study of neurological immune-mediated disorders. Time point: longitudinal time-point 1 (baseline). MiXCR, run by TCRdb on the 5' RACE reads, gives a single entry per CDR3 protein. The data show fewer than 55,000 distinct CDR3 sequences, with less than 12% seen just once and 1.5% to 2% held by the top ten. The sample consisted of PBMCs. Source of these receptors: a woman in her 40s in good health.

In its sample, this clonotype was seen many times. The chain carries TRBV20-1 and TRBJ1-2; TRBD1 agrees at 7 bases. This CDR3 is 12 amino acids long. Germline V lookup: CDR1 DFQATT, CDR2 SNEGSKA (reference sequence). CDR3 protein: CRAQGSNYGYTF. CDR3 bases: TGCAGAGCACAGGGGTCTAACTATGGCTACACCTTC.

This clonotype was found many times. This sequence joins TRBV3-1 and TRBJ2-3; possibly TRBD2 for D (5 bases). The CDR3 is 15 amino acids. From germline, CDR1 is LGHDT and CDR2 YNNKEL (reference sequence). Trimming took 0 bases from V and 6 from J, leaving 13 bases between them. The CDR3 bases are TGTGCCAGCAGCCAAGATGGTAGGAGAGGGGATACGCAGTATTTT. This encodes CASSQDGRRGDTQYF.

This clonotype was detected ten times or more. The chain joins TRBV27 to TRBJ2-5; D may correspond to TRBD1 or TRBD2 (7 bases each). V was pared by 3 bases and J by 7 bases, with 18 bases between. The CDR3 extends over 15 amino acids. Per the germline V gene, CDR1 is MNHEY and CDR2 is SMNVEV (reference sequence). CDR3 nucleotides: TGTGCCAGCAGTTTGTCAGGGGGTACGGGGGGGACCCAGTACTTC. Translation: CASSLSGGTGGTQYF.

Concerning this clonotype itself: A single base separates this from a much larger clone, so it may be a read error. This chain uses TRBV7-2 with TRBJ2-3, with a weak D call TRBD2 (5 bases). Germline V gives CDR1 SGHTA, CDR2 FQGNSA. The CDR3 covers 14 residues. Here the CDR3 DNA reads TGTGTCAGCAGCTTGGACGGGGAAGCAGATACGCAGTATTTT. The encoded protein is CVSSLDGEADTQYF.

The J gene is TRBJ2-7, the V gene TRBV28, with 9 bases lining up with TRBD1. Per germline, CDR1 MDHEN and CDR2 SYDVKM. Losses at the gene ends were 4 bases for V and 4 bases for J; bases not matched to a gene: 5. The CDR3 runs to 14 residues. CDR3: CASSSGQGPYEQYF. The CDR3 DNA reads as TGTGCCAGCAGTTCGGGACAGGGCCCATACGAGCAGTACTTC. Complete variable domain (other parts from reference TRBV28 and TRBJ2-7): DVKVTQSSRYLVKRTGEKVFLECVQDMDHENMFWYRQDPGLGLRLIYFSYDVKMKEKGDIPEGYSVSREKKERFSLILESASTNQTSMYLCASSSGQGPYEQYFGPGTRLTVT.

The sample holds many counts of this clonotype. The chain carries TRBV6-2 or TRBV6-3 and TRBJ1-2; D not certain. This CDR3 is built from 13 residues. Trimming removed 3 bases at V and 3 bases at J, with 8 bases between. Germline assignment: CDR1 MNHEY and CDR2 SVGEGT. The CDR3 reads CASSYSGDYGYTF. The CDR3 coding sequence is TGTGCCAGCAGTTATTCCGGTGACTATGGCTACACCTTC.

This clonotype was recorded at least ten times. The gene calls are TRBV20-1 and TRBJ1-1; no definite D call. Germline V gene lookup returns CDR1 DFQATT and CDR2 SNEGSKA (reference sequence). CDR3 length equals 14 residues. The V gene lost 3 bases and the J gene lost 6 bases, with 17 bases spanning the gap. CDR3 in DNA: TGCAGTGCTAGCCCGGCGGCTGCTGAGGCTGAAGCTTTCTTT. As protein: CSASPAAAEAEAFF.

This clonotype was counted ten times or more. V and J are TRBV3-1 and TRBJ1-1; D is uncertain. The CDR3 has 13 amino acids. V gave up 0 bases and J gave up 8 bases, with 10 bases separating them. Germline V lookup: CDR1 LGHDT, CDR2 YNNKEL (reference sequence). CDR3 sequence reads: CASSQEGSLEAFF. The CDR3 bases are TGTGCCAGCAGCCAAGAAGGAAGTTTAGAAGCTTTCTTT. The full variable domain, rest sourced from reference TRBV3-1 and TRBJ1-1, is DTAVSQTPKYLVTQMGNDKSIKCEQNLGHDTMYWYKQDSKKFLKIMFSYNNKELIINETVPNRFSPKSPDKAHLNLHINSLELGDSAVYFCASSQEGSLEAFFGQGTRLTVV.

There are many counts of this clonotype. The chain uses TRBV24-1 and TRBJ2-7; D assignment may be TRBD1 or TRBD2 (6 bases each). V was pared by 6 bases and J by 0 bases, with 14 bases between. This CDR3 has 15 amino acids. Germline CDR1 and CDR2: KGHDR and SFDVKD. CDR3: CATSLGGLGSYEQYF. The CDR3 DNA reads TGTGCCACCAGTCTGGGGGGCCTAGGCTCCTACGAGCAGTACTTC.

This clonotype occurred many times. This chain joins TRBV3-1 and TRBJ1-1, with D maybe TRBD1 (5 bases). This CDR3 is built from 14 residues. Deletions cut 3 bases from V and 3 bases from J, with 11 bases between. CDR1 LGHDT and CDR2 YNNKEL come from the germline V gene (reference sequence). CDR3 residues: CASSHRDRDTEAFF. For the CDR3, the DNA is TGTGCCAGCAGCCATCGGGACCGGGACACTGAAGCTTTCTTT.

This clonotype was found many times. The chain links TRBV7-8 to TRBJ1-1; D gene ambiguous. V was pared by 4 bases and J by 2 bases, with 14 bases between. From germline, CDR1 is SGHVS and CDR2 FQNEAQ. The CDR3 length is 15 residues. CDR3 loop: CASSSETLFNTEAFF. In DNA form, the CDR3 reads TGTGCCAGCAGCTCCGAAACACTCTTTAACACTGAAGCTTTCTTT.

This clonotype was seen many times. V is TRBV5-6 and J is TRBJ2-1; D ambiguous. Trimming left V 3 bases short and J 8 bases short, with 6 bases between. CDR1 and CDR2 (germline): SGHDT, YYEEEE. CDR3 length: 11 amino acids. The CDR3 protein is CASSWTDEQFF. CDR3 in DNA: TGTGCCAGCAGCTGGACCGATGAGCAGTTCTTC. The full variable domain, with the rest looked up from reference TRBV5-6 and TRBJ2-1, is DAGVTQSPTHLIKTRGQQVTLRCSPKSGHDTVSWYQQALGQGPQFIFQYYEEEERQRGNFPDRFSGHQFPNYSSELNVNALLLGDSALYLCASSWTDEQFFGPGTRLTVL.

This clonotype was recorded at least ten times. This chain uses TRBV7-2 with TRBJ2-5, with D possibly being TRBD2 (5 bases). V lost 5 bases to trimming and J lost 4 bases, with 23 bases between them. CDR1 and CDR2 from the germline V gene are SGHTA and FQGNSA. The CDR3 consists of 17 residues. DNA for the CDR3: TGTGCCAGCAGCCCACTCCTTGGAGACTATGGAGGAGAGACCCAGTACTTC. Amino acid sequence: CASSPLLGDYGGETQYF.

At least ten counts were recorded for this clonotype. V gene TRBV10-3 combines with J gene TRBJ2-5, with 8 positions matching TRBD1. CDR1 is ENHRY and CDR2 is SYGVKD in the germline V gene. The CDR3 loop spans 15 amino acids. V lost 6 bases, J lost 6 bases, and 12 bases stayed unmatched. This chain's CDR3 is CAISLDRGTRQTQYF. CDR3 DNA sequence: TGTGCCATCAGCCTTGACAGGGGAACGAGGCAGACCCAGTACTTC.

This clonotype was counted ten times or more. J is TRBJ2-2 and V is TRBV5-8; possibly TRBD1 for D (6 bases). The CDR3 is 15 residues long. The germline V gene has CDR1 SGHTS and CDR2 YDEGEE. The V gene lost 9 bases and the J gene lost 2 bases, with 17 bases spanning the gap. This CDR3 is CATRPTGKNTGELFF. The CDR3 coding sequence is TGTGCCACCAGACCCACAGGGAAAAACACCGGGGAGCTGTTTTTT.

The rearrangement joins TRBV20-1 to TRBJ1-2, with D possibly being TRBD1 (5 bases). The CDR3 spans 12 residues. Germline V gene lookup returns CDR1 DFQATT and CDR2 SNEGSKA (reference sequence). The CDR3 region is CGIPAGMVGYTF. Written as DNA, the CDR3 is TGCGGTATCCCAGCAGGGATGGTTGGCTACACCTTC.

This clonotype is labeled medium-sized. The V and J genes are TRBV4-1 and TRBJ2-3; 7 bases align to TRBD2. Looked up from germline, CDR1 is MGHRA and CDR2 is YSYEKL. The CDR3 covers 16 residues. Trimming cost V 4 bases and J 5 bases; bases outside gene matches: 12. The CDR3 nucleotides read TGCGCCAGCAGCCTGACTATCGGACGGGGGGAAGATACGCAGTATTTT. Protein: CASSLTIGRGEDTQYF.

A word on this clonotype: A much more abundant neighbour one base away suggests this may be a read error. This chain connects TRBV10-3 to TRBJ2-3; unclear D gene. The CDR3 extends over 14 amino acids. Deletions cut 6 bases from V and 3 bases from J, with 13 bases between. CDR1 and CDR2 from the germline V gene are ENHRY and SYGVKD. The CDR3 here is CAIRLECGTDTQYF. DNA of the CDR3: TGTGCCATCAGGCTAGAGTGTGGGACAGATACGCAGTATTTT.

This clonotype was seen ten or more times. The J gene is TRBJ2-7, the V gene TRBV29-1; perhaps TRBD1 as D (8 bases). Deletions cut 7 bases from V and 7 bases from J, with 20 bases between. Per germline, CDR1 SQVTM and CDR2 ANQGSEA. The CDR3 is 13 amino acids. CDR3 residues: CSGTGGVTGEQYF. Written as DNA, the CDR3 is TGCAGCGGCACAGGGGGGGTCACGGGGGAGCAGTACTTC.

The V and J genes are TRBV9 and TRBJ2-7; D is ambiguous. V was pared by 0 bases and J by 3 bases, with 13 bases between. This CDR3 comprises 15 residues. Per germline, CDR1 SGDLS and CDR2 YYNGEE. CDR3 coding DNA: TGTGCCAGCAGCGTAGGCAGTACAGCTAGCTACGAGCAGTACTTC. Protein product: CASSVGSTASYEQYF.

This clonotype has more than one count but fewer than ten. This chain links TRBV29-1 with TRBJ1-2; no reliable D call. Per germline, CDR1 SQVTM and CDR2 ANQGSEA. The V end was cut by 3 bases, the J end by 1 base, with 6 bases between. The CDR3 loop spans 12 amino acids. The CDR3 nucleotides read TGCAGCGTTGAGGCAGATAACTATGGCTACACCTTC. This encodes CSVEADNYGYTF.

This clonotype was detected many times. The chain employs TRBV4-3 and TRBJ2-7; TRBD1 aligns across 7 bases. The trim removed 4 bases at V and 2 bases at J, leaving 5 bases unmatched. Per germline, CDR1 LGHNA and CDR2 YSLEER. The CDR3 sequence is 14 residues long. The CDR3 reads CASSPGQVPYEQYF. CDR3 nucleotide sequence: TGCGCCAGCAGCCCCGGACAGGTACCCTACGAGCAGTACTTC.

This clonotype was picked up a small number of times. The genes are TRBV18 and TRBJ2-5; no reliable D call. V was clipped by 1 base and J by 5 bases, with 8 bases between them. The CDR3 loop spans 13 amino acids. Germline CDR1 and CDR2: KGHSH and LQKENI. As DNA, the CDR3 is TGTGCCAGCTCACCACAGGGTTGGGAGACCCAGTACTTC. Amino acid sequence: CASSPQGWETQYF.